The clone carrying this TCR beta chain was seen many times. The authors used Ficoll-Paque density gradient centrifugation to separate PBMCs. The input was about 10 ml of fresh peripheral blood. These data are taken from a study of Graves' ophthalmopathy and Graves' hyperthyroidism. Using RNA transcripts, the TCR beta CDR3 regions were amplified. The first round was an RT-PCR with HTBI primers, and the second round was a multiplex PCR. TCRdb ran MiXCR on the multiplex PCR reads and lists one entry per CDR3 protein. This table holds approximately 500,000 distinct CDR3 sequences, around 14% found once. CDR1 and CDR2 from the germline V gene are MNHEY and SMNVEV (reference sequence). There are 13 residues in the CDR3. Trimming left V 4 bases short and J 0 bases short, with 6 bases between.

Input material: blood. This sequence joins TRBV27 and TRBJ2-5; no clear D gene. This TCR came from a woman aged 25 to 39 with Graves' ophthalmopathy. CDR3 amino acids: CASSWRYQETQYF. The CDR3 DNA is TGTGCCAGCAGTTGGCGGTACCAAGAGACCCAGTACTTC.